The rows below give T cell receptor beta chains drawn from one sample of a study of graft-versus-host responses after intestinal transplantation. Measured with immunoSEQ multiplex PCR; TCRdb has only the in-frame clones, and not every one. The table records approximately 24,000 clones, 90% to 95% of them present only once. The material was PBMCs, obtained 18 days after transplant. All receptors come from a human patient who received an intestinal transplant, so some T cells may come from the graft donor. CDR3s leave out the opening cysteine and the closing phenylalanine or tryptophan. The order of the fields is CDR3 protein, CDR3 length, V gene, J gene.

ASSESSSKQY,10,TRBV2,TRBJ2-7
SVEGQGYYGYT,11,TRBV29-1,TRBJ1-2
ASSLTEYEQY,10,TRBV7-2,TRBJ2-7
ASSYTSGVGEQY,12,TRBV27,TRBJ2-7
ASSVAEGAVGSPLH,14,TRBV9,TRBJ1-6
ASSISFTSTDTQY,13,TRBV19,TRBJ2-3
ASSDTNTEAF,10,TRBV2,TRBJ1-1
ASSLVAGEVGTQY,13,TRBV5-6,TRBJ2-5
ASSEGSPLH,9,TRBV6-1,TRBJ1-6
ATSGIQQGNEQF,12,TRBV15,TRBJ2-1
ATSRAGQGGTGELF,14,TRBV15,TRBJ2-2
ASSEDGNTGELF,12,TRBV6-4,TRBJ2-2
ASSSWEGNEQF,11,TRBV27,TRBJ2-1
ASGGPGQGDTGELF,14,TRBV19,TRBJ2-2
SVRGRSTDTQY,11,TRBV29-1,TRBJ2-3
ASSSSPGTGGYYEQF,15,TRBV9,TRBJ2-1
ASTAGQGWETQY,12,TRBV10-2,TRBJ2-5
ASNRGANEKLF,11,TRBV19,TRBJ1-4
ASSLGTKAEQF,11,TRBV5-4,TRBJ2-1
ATSRDRGEGEPQH,13,TRBV15,TRBJ1-5